These 7 T cell receptor beta chains came from one sample sequenced in a study of cytomegalovirus exposure and HLA in healthy donors. With 60 Vbeta and 13 Jbeta primers, the PCR was carried out. Clones were sequenced by immunoSEQ multiplex PCR, and TCRdb holds only the in-frame ones, with some missing. The sample yields roughly 100,000 clones, approximately 82% seen once. The sequenced sample consisted of PBMCs. The receptors here all came from a female donor in good health and CMV-seropositive.

This clone was recorded only once. This rearrangement joins TRBV5-1 to TRBJ2-6; D unclear. Trimming cost V 0 bases and J 0 bases, with 10 bases left between them. Germline assignment: CDR1 SGHRS and CDR2 YFSETQ. This CDR3 has 17 residues. The CDR3 sequence: CASSLDIKSSGANVLTF. The DNA of the CDR3 is TGCGCCAGCAGCTTGGACATCAAAAGCTCTGGGGCCAACGTCCTGACTTTC.

J is TRBJ1-1 and V is TRBV5-1; D not certain. The V end lost 4 bases, the J end lost 3 bases, and 10 bases lay between the germline ends. CDR3 length equals 13 residues. The germline CDR1 and CDR2 sequences are SGHRS and YFSETQ. This chain's CDR3 is CASSARSYTEAFF. CDR3 coding DNA: TGCGCCAGCAGCGCCAGGTCGTACACTGAAGCTTTCTTT.

V is TRBV27 and J is TRBJ2-3; D call uncertain. The CDR3 contains 14 residues. Germline lookup yields CDR1 MNHEY and CDR2 SMNVEV (reference sequence). V was clipped by 0 bases and J by 0 bases, with 4 bases between them. The CDR3: CASSLSRSTDTQYF. The CDR3 DNA reads TGTGCCAGCAGTTTATCGAGAAGCACAGATACGCAGTATTTT.

The rearrangement links TRBV27 to TRBJ2-3, with 7 bases matching TRBD2. V lost 3 bases, J lost 3 bases, and 12 bases stayed unmatched. The CDR3 has 17 residues. CDR1 and CDR2 (germline): MNHEY, SMNVEV (reference sequence). DNA of the CDR3: TGTGCCAGCAGTTTCGCTTCGAGAGCGGGACGGACAGATACGCAGTATTTT. Amino acids: CASSFASRAGRTDTQYF.

This chain uses TRBV7-9 with TRBJ1-1, with unresolved D. In germline, CDR1 is SEHNR, CDR2 FQNEAQ (reference sequence). V was clipped by 5 bases and J by 5 bases, with 9 bases between them. CDR3 length: 12 residues. CDR3 protein: CASSPGRTEAFF. CDR3 DNA: TGTGCCAGCAGCCCTGGGAGAACTGAAGCTTTCTTT.

The V gene is TRBV5-8, the J gene TRBJ2-7; 7 bases fit TRBD2. CDR3 size: 15 residues. Trimming took 4 bases from V and 3 from J; bases not matched to a gene: 10. Germline V gene sequence: CDR1 SGHTS, CDR2 YDEGEE. CDR3 amino acids: CASSEDYGRGYEQYF. In nucleotides, the CDR3 is TGTGCCAGCAGCGAGGACTATGGGAGGGGCTACGAGCAGTACTTC.

A few counts support this clone. The V gene is TRBV27, the J gene TRBJ2-7; 8 bases are shared with TRBD1. CDR1 is MNHEY, CDR2 SMNVEV, per germline (reference sequence). J gave up 3 bases and V 5 bases, and 9 bases lay outside the gene matches. The CDR3 runs to 15 residues. The CDR3 is CASSPGQGILYEQYF. CDR3 nucleotide sequence: TGTGCCAGCAGTCCCGGACAGGGAATTCTCTACGAGCAGTACTTC.